What follows describes a single T cell receptor (beta chain). The source of the sample is a study of blood T cell repertoires in COVID-19. Per the study methods: The assay estimated nucleated cells by amplifying reference gene primers. The assay was immunoSEQ multiplex PCR, and TCRdb's table has in-frame clones only and misses some. The V and J calls and clone size are taken from that table; D and trimming were inferred from the DNA. Among nearly 50,000 clones, about 85% were seen once, and the ten largest hold approximately 5.6%. V shed 2 bases and J shed 6 bases, with 16 bases lying between them. The CDR3 totals 15 residues. Germline CDR1 and CDR2: MNHNY and SVGAGI (reference sequence).

V and J are TRBV6-6 and TRBJ1-2; TRBD1 is a possible D gene (6 bases). This clonotype was sampled from a woman aged 55-69 years with acute or convalescent COVID-19. Sequencing was done on a sample of peripheral blood. The CDR3 DNA reads as TGTGCCAGCAGTTACAACCCGGACAGAGAGCATGGCTACACCTTC. Its protein is CASSYNPDREHGYTF.